The clone carrying this TCR beta chain was detected ten times or more. The antigen remains unidentified. These data are taken from a study of identical twins. Study results and caveats: The same donors were not followed; conclusions instead depended on cross-sectional statistical analysis. Within monozygotic twins, out-of-frame TCR alpha sharing was underestimated by the models.

TCRdb re-called the 5' RACE reads with MiXCR, one entry per CDR3 protein. The sample holds 300,000 to 350,000 distinct CDR3 sequences, about 12% seen once. The V and J ends lost 1 base and 2 bases respectively, with 8 bases between them. CDR3 length: 14 residues. Separately, the same data were catalogued under a study of yellow fever vaccine responses in identical twins.

The chain recombines TRBV12-3 or TRBV12-4 with TRBJ1-2; tentative D call: TRBD1 (6 bases). This TCR derives from a woman between 18 and 29 years old in good health. The source material was CD8+ T cells sorted from blood. The CDR3 DNA follows: TGTGCCAGCAGTTTAGGCGGGACAAACTATGGCTACACCTTC. Translating it yields CASSLGGTNYGYTF.